This entry describes one T cell receptor beta chain. Its antigen remains unknown. This entry is derived from a study of T cell repertoires in ileal Crohn's disease. Study background: Postoperative therapy was given to about half: approximately 10 thiopurines, roughly 18 anti-TNF agents.

Whole-study findings and limits: Active smokers at surgery had more clonal expansions than non-smokers.

The repertoire was sequenced with immunoSEQ multiplex PCR; TCRdb's copy has only in-frame clones and lacks some. The data show about 14,000 clones, around four fifths seen once. The sample was ileal tissue. The TCR sequence derives from an adult with Crohn's disease.

As DNA, the CDR3 is TGCGCCAGCAGGCAGGGGGCGGAGCTGTTTTTT. This encodes CASRQGAELFF. The chain combines TRBV10-2 with TRBJ2-2, with 8 bases identical to TRBD1. The CDR3 extends over 11 amino acids. The V segment lost 6 bases and the J segment 10 bases; nucleotides outside the gene matches: 1. The germline V gene encodes CDR1 WSHSY and CDR2 SAAADI.